What follows are 32 T cell receptor beta chains derived from one specimen sequenced in a study of T-cell reconstitution after alpha-beta-depleted transplantation in children. Construction of the TCRbeta library involved unique molecular identifiers. One entry per CDR3 protein, called by TCRdb with MiXCR from the PCR reads. The table records nearly 200,000 distinct CDR3 sequences, 5% to 6.5% of them present only once. Sequences were derived from PBMCs, sampled before TCRalphabeta/CD19-depleted stem cell transplant. The origin of the receptors is a girl less than two years old with combined immunodeficiency, due to receive a stem cell transplant.

This clonotype came up many times. The CDR3 sequence is CASSLQGLGPYEQYF. DNA of the CDR3: TGTGCCAGCAGTCTACAGGGACTAGGACCCTACGAGCAGTACTTC. This chain connects TRBV28 to TRBJ2-7, with 8 bases identical to TRBD2. Germline V gene sequence: CDR1 MDHEN, CDR2 SYDVKM. With V trimmed by 5 bases and J by 2 bases, 8 bases remained unmatched. CDR3 length: 15 amino acids. The entire variable domain, with the rest obtained from reference TRBV28 and TRBJ2-7, is as follows: DVKVTQSSRYLVKRTGEKVFLECVQDMDHENMFWYRQDPGLGLRLIYFSYDVKMKEKGDIPEGYSVSREKKERFSLILESASTNQTSMYLCASSLQGLGPYEQYFGPGTRLTVT.

This clonotype was seen repeatedly, ten times or more. This rearrangement joins TRBV9 to TRBJ2-7; TRBD2 aligns across 8 bases. This CDR3 has 17 residues. Germline lookup yields CDR1 SGDLS and CDR2 YYNGEE. Losses at the gene ends were 4 bases for V and 2 bases for J; bases not matched to a gene: 14. CDR3 sequence: CASSPHPTGGFPYEQYF. CDR3 sequence (DNA): TGTGCCAGCAGCCCCCACCCGACGGGGGGGTTCCCCTACGAGCAGTACTTC.

This clonotype was detected ten times or more. V gene TRBV29-1 combines with J gene TRBJ2-7; possibly TRBD2 for D (8 bases). V lost 7 bases and J 2 bases, leaving 15 bases between the germline ends. This CDR3 region has 13 residues. Per germline, CDR1 SQVTM and CDR2 ANQGSEA. CDR3 coding DNA: TGCAGCGCGGGAGGGGACAGCACCTACGAGCAGTACTTC. This codes for CSAGGDSTYEQYF.

As for this clonotype: A much larger clone sits a single nucleotide away, making a read error possible. This chain links TRBV12-3 or TRBV12-4 with TRBJ2-6; 10 bases fit TRBD1. This CDR3 region has 17 residues. CDR3 in DNA: TGTGCCAGCAGTTATGGGACAGGGGTATCAGGGGCCAACGTCGTGACTTTC. Its translation is CASSYGTGVSGANVVTF.

As to this clonotype: This may be a read error, as it is one base from a much larger clone. The chain uses TRBV7-8 and TRBJ2-3; 10 bases align to TRBD1. This CDR3 has 14 residues. Germline V gives CDR1 SGHVS, CDR2 FQNEAQ. The CDR3 DNA is TGTACCAGCAGCTCCCACCGGACAGGGGGTACGCAGTATTTT. Protein sequence: CTSSSHRTGGTQYF. Looking up the rest from reference TRBV7-8 and TRBJ2-3 gives the full variable domain: GAGVSQSPRYKVAKRGQDVALRCDPISGHVSLFWYQQALGQGPEFLTYFQNEAQLDKSGLPSDRFFAERPEGSVSTLKIQRTQQEDSAVYLCTSSSHRTGGTQYFGPGTRLTVL.

Many counts were recorded for this clonotype. The rearrangement links TRBV4-3 to TRBJ2-1; the D call may be TRBD1 or TRBD2 (5 bases each). The CDR3 runs to 15 residues. Germline V gene sequence: CDR1 LGHNA, CDR2 YSLEER. The V end lost 3 bases, the J end lost 2 bases, and 11 bases lay between the germline ends. CDR3 DNA sequence: TGCGCCAGCAGCCATAACCAGGGAGCCTACAATGAGCAGTTCTTC. It is translated as CASSHNQGAYNEQFF.

This clonotype was recorded at least ten times. The V and J genes are TRBV15 and TRBJ2-3; 10 bases are shared with TRBD1. Germline-derived CDR1 and CDR2 are LNHNV and YYDKDF (reference sequence). Losses at the gene ends were 6 bases for V and 3 bases for J; bases not matched to a gene: 6. The CDR3 loop spans 15 amino acids. The CDR3 DNA follows: TGTGCCACCAGGCGGACAGGGGGGCCAACAGATACGCAGTATTTT. Residues: CATRRTGGPTDTQYF.

There are many counts of this clonotype. The chain combines TRBV12-3 or TRBV12-4 with TRBJ2-3; possibly TRBD1 for D (6 bases). V lost 7 bases and J 4 bases, leaving 18 bases between the germline ends. This CDR3 spans 15 amino acids. In DNA form, the CDR3 reads TGTGCCAGCACCCTTGGAGTGGGGGCCGCAGATACGCAGTATTTT. This gives the protein CASTLGVGAADTQYF.

This clonotype was seen at least ten times. The chain has TRBV7-8 and TRBJ1-2; TRBD1 is a possible D gene (6 bases). The CDR3 runs to 14 residues. The ends were cut back, 6 bases at V and 0 bases at J, with 11 bases in the middle. Looked up from germline, CDR1 is SGHVS and CDR2 is FQNEAQ. Here the CDR3 reads CASSSRGTNYGYTF. The CDR3 nucleotides are TGTGCCAGCAGTTCCAGGGGAACTAACTATGGCTACACCTTC.

This clonotype was observed at least ten times. This rearrangement joins TRBV28 to TRBJ2-7; a possible D gene is TRBD2 (5 bases). This CDR3 contains 15 residues. V lost 8 bases and J 0 bases, leaving 17 bases between the germline ends. CDR1 is MDHEN, CDR2 SYDVKM, per germline. Here the CDR3 reads CASGSRTGSSYEQYF. The CDR3, as DNA: TGTGCCAGCGGATCCAGGACGGGGAGCTCCTACGAGCAGTACTTC.

This clonotype was detected ten times or more. V usage is TRBV29-1 and J usage is TRBJ2-7; 8 bases fit TRBD2. CDR3 length equals 18 residues. V gave up 7 bases and J gave up 3 bases; unmatched junction bases: 23. CDR1 is SQVTM and CDR2 is ANQGSEA in the germline V gene. CDR3 bases: TGCAGCGCGGGTAGCGGGGCAACAGGGCTTGGATTCTACTACGAGCAGTACTTC. It yields the protein CSAGSGATGLGFYYEQYF.

This clonotype was seen many times. The chain joins TRBV7-2 to TRBJ1-2; D gene ambiguous. Germline CDR1 and CDR2: SGHTA and FQGNSA. V was clipped by 1 base and J by 7 bases, with 13 bases between them. CDR3 size: 14 residues. This CDR3 is CASSLVESIGGYTF. The DNA for the CDR3 is TGTGCCAGCAGCTTAGTGGAGAGCATTGGTGGCTACACCTTC.

The sample holds many counts of this clonotype. The V gene is TRBV28, the J gene TRBJ2-1, with D perhaps TRBD1 or TRBD2 (5 bases each). CDR3 length: 17 amino acids. Between the trimmed V and J ends, which lost 2 bases and 4 bases, there was a span of 18 bases. Germline values: CDR1 MDHEN, CDR2 SYDVKM. The CDR3, as DNA: TGTGCCAGCAGTTTAAGTCGGGGCTCCATCCCATACAATGAGCAGTTCTTC. Its translation is CASSLSRGSIPYNEQFF. The whole variable domain, filled in from reference TRBV28 and TRBJ2-1, reads DVKVTQSSRYLVKRTGEKVFLECVQDMDHENMFWYRQDPGLGLRLIYFSYDVKMKEKGDIPEGYSVSREKKERFSLILESASTNQTSMYLCASSLSRGSIPYNEQFFGPGTRLTVL.

In its sample, this clonotype was seen many times. The J gene is TRBJ2-1, the V gene TRBV4-2; 8 nucleotides agree with TRBD2. V trimming: 4 bases; J trimming: 0 bases; junction bases outside the gene matches: 11. The CDR3 is 18 residues long. CDR1 LGHNA and CDR2 YNFKEQ come from the germline V gene. The chain's CDR3 is CASSPRQFSGVSYNEQFF. CDR3 nucleotides: TGTGCCAGCAGCCCACGACAGTTTAGCGGGGTCTCCTACAATGAGCAGTTCTTC.

On this clonotype itself: A much larger clone differs by one base, so this may be a read error. The V call is TRBV4-2, the J call TRBJ2-7; 7 nucleotides align to TRBD2. The CDR3 length is 13 residues. In germline, CDR1 is LGHNA, CDR2 YNFKEQ. CDR3 amino acids: CAGSQGPGGEQYF. The CDR3 nucleotides are TGTGCCGGCAGCCAAGGTCCGGGGGGCGAGCAGTACTTC.

For this clonotype: The CDR3 does not end in the conserved phenylalanine or tryptophan, so this is likely a read error. The rearrangement links TRBV7-8 to TRBJ1-2, with D possibly being TRBD1 (5 bases). The V gene's germline CDR1 is SGHVS and CDR2 FQNEAQ. The CDR3 totals 15 residues. Trimming took 2 bases from V and 6 from J, leaving 16 bases between them. The CDR3 spells CASSLIRWGANGYTC. The CDR3 DNA sequence: TGTGCCAGCAGCTTAATCAGATGGGGCGCGAATGGCTACACCTGC.

This clonotype was seen repeatedly, ten times or more. The chain is built from TRBV29-1 and TRBJ2-1; 11 positions agree with TRBD2. Per germline, CDR1 SQVTM and CDR2 ANQGSEA. With V trimmed by 4 bases and J by 6 bases, 8 bases remained unmatched. This CDR3 contains 15 residues. The CDR3, as DNA: TGCAGCGTTGTCCCGACTAGCGGGGCTTCCAATGAGCAGTTCTTC. Protein: CSVVPTSGASNEQFF.

This clonotype has a count of ten or more. V usage is TRBV9 and J usage is TRBJ2-1; 13 bases are a match to TRBD2. Germline CDR1 is SGDLS and CDR2 is YYNGEE. V lost 4 bases, J lost 7 bases, and 8 bases stayed unmatched. The CDR3 has 16 residues. CDR3 nucleotide sequence: TGTGCCAGCAGCACACGACTAGCGGGAGGTTCGAATGAGCAGTTCTTC. Amino acids: CASSTRLAGGSNEQFF.

Points on this clonotype: One end of the junction fails to match germline, which may point to a read error. The gene calls are TRBV6-1 and TRBJ2-1, with TRBD1 matching over 10 bases. Germline V gene data show CDR1 as MNHNS and CDR2 as SASEGT. The CDR3 spans 17 residues. The CDR3 loop is CTSTKTFDRGLYNEQFF. The CDR3 region has the DNA TGTACCAGCACCAAAACCTTCGACAGGGGGCTTTACAATGAGCAGTTCTTC.

In its sample, this clonotype was seen a few times. The V gene is TRBV18, the J gene TRBJ2-4, with TRBD1 identical over 8 bases. Germline V gene lookup returns CDR1 KGHSH and CDR2 LQKENI. The CDR3 covers 14 residues. V lost 3 bases to trimming and J lost 5 bases; unmatched junction nucleotides: 3. The DNA for the CDR3 is TGTGCCAGCTCACCCGGACAGGGAGAAAACATTCAGTACTTC. It encodes CASSPGQGENIQYF.

Many counts were recorded for this clonotype. The chain has TRBV11-1 and TRBJ2-5, with D tentatively TRBD1 (7 bases). CDR1 and CDR2 from the germline V gene are SGHAT and FQDESV (reference sequence). The CDR3 totals 18 residues. V was cut by 1 base and J by 4 bases, with 22 bases left in between. The CDR3 nucleotides read TGTGCCAGCAGCTTAGACCCAACAGGGGCGGGAATAGGAGAGACCCAGTACTTC. This sequence encodes CASSLDPTGAGIGETQYF.

This clonotype has at least ten counts. This chain uses TRBV7-3 with TRBJ2-1; possibly TRBD2 for D (5 bases). Trimming took 0 bases from V and 5 from J, leaving 20 bases between them. The CDR3 has 18 residues. Germline CDR1 and CDR2: SGHTA and FQGTGA. In nucleotides, the CDR3 is TGTGCCAGCAGCTTAACTTTGATGAGCGGCCCCCTGGACAATGAGCAGTTCTTC. Amino acids: CASSLTLMSGPLDNEQFF. The whole variable domain, remainder taken from reference TRBV7-3 and TRBJ2-1, is GAGVSQTPSNKVTEKGKYVELRCDPISGHTALYWYRQSLGQGPEFLIYFQGTGAADDSGLPNDRFFAVRPEGSVSTLKIQRTERGDSAVYLCASSLTLMSGPLDNEQFFGPGTRLTVL.

At least ten counts were recorded for this clonotype. The chain joins TRBV11-1 to TRBJ2-3; D may be TRBD1 (6 bases). V shed 7 bases and J shed 2 bases, with 13 bases lying between them. The CDR3 totals 14 residues. In germline, CDR1 is SGHAT, CDR2 FQDESV (reference sequence). The CDR3: CASKGGTYTDTQYF. In DNA form, the CDR3 reads TGTGCCAGCAAAGGGGGAACTTACACAGATACGCAGTATTTT.

In this sample, this clonotype turned up many times. CDR3 protein: CASSYTLIRDRPYEQYF. In nucleotides, the CDR3 is TGTGCCAGCAGTTACACCTTAATCCGGGACAGACCCTACGAGCAGTACTTC. This chain connects TRBV6-5 to TRBJ2-7; TRBD1 agrees at 7 bases. Trimming at V came to 2 bases and at J to 2 bases, leaving 12 bases not matched to a gene. CDR1 and CDR2 (germline): MNHEY, SVGAGI. The length of the CDR3 is 17 residues.

This clonotype was seen repeatedly, ten times or more. V gene TRBV29-1 combines with J gene TRBJ1-2; 8 nucleotides align to TRBD1. This CDR3 region has 11 residues. V dropped 5 bases and J dropped 6; count of bases not matched to a gene: 2. Germline CDR1 reads SQVTM; CDR2 reads ANQGSEA. The CDR3, as DNA: TGCAGCGTTAGACAGGGGAATGGCTACACCTTC. Its translation is CSVRQGNGYTF.

This clonotype was picked up many times. V gene TRBV5-1 combines with J gene TRBJ2-1; 10 bases match TRBD2. CDR3 length equals 17 residues. Germline V gene lookup returns CDR1 SGHRS and CDR2 YFSETQ. The ends lost 0 bases at V and 4 bases at J; junction bases unmatched: 7. CDR3 residues: CASSLGGLAGVYNEQFF. Written as DNA, the CDR3 is TGCGCCAGCAGCTTGGGGGGTCTAGCGGGGGTTTACAATGAGCAGTTCTTC.

This clonotype occurred many times. This rearrangement joins TRBV29-1 to TRBJ2-2; D is perhaps TRBD2 (5 bases). Germline values: CDR1 SQVTM, CDR2 ANQGSEA. This CDR3 has 14 residues. V was pared by 6 bases and J by 4 bases, with 15 bases between. CDR3 sequence: CSVSPAEITGELFF. The CDR3 region has the DNA TGCAGCGTATCCCCAGCGGAGATCACCGGGGAGCTGTTTTTT.

In its sample, this clonotype was seen many times. This sequence joins TRBV4-1 and TRBJ2-5; TRBD2 is a possible D gene (5 bases). This CDR3 comprises 13 residues. V was pared by 3 bases and J by 5 bases, with 10 bases between. CDR1 and CDR2 (germline): MGHRA, YSYEKL. Here the CDR3 reads CASSQFPGETQYF. The CDR3 bases are TGCGCCAGCAGCCAGTTTCCGGGGGAGACCCAGTACTTC.

This clonotype appeared once. A read error may be the cause here, since a much bigger clone is one base away. The chain couples TRBV12-3 or TRBV12-4 to TRBJ2-1; 9 positions agree with TRBD1. The trim removed 6 bases at V and 9 bases at J, leaving 18 bases unmatched. This CDR3 has 17 residues. The CDR3 DNA is TGTGCCAGCAGCCCCACCTCGGACAGGGGCGGGTGGGGTGAGCAGTTCTTC. Its protein product is CASSPTSDRGGWGEQFF.

At least ten counts were recorded for this clonotype. The CDR3, as DNA: TGTGCCAGCAGTGAATTTTTCGTGGACGACAGGGACTCCTATAATTCACCCCTCCACTTT. Translated, it gives CASSEFFVDDRDSYNSPLHF. The chain links TRBV25-1 to TRBJ1-6; 7 bases are shared with TRBD1. The CDR3 has 20 amino acids. Germline trimming cut 1 base from V and 0 bases from J; bases unmatched to any gene: 12. Germline values: CDR1 MGHDK, CDR2 SYGVNS.

This clonotype turned up a few times. The chain links TRBV12-3 or TRBV12-4 to TRBJ2-1; no clear D. The CDR3 contains 13 residues. Deletions cut 2 bases from V and 6 bases from J, with 8 bases between. The CDR3 nucleotides are TGTGCCAGCAGTTTATCCACAGCCAATGAGCAGTTCTTC. Residues: CASSLSTANEQFF.

This clonotype was detected ten times or more. The genes are TRBV27 and TRBJ2-1; tentative D call: TRBD2 (6 bases). CDR1 MNHEY and CDR2 SMNVEV come from the germline V gene (reference sequence). This CDR3 contains 14 residues. V was pared by 5 bases and J by 3 bases, with 11 bases between. Here the CDR3 DNA reads TGTGCCAGCAGTCGCAAAGCGGGCTACAATGAGCAGTTCTTC. It is translated as CASSRKAGYNEQFF.